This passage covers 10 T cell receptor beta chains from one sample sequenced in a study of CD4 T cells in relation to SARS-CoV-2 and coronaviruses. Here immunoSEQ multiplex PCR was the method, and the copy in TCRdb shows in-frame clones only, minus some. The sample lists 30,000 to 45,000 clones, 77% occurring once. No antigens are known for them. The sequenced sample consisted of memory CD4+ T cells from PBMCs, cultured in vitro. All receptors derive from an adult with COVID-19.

CDR3 residues: CASSQELASYNEQFF. The CDR3 nucleotides are TGTGCCAGCAGCCAAGAGCTTGCCTCATACAATGAGCAGTTCTTC. The gene calls are TRBV4-2 and TRBJ2-1; D gene ambiguous. Deletions cut 0 bases from V and 4 bases from J, with 10 bases between. Germline CDR1 LGHNA, CDR2 YNFKEQ. The CDR3 is 15 amino acids.

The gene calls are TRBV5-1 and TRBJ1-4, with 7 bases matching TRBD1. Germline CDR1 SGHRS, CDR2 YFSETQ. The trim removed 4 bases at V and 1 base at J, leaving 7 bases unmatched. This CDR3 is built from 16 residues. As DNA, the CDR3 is TGCGCCAGCAGCCTTGGACAGGTCCTAACTAATGAAAAACTGTTTTTT. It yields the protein CASSLGQVLTNEKLFF.

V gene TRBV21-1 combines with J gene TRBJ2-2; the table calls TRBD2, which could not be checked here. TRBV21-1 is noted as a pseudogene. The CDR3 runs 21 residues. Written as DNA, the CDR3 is TGTGCCAGCAGCAAACAACCCCCCCCTAAAAGGCTAGCGGAGACCACCGGGGAGCTGTTTTTT. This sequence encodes CASSKQPPPKRLAETTGELFF.

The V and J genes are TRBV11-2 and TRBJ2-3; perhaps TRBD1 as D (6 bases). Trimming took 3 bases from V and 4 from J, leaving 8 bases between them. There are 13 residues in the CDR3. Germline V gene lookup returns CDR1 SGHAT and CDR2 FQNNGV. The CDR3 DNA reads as TGTGCCAGCAGCTTTGAGGGGGCAGATACGCAGTATTTT. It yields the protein CASSFEGADTQYF.

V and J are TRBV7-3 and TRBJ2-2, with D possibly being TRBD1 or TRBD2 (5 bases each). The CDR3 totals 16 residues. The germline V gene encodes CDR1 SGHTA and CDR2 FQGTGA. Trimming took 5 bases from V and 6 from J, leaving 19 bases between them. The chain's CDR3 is CASSPGTLRDPGELFF. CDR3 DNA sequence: TGTGCCAGCAGCCCTGGGACCTTACGGGACCCCGGGGAGCTGTTTTTT. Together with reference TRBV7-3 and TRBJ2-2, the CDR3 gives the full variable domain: GAGVSQTPSNKVTEKGKYVELRCDPISGHTALYWYRQSLGQGPEFLIYFQGTGAADDSGLPNDRFFAVRPEGSVSTLKIQRTERGDSAVYLCASSPGTLRDPGELFFGEGSRLTVL.

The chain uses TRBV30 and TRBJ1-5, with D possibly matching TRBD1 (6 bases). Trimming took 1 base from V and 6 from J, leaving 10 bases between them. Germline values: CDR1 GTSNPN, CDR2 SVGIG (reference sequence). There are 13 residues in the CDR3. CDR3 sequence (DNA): TGTGCCTGGAGTGCCAGGGGTCGTCAGCCCCAGCATTTT. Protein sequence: CAWSARGRQPQHF.

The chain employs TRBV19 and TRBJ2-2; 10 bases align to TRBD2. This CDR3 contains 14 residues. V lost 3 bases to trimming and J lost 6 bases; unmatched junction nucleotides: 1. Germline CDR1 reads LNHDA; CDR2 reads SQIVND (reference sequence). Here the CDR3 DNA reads TGTGCCAGTAGTATCCTAGCGGGAGCCGGGGAGCTGTTTTTT. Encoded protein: CASSILAGAGELFF.

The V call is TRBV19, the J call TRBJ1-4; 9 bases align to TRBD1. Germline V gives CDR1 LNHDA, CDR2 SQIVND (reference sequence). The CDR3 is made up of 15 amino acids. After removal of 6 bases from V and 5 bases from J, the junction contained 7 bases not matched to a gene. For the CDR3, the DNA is TGTGCCAGTAGAGACTTCGGGACAGGGAATGAAAAACTGTTTTTT. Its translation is CASRDFGTGNEKLFF.

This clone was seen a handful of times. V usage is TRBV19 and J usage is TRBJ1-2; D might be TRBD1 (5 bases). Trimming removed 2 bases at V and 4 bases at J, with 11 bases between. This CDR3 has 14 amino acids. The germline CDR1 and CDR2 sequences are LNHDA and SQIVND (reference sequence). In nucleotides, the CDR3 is TGTGCCAGTAGTATATCCCAGGGCCCCTATGGCTACACCTTC. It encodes CASSISQGPYGYTF.

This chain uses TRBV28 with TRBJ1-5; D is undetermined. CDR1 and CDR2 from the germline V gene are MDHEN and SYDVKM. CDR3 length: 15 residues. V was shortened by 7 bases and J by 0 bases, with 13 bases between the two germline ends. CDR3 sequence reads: CASTPHLFSNQPQHF. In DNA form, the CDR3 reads TGTGCCAGCACCCCACACCTTTTTAGCAATCAGCCCCAGCATTTT.